The text below deals with one T cell receptor (beta chain). This sample was taken from a study of type 1 and type 2 diabetes patients. V was pared by 7 bases and J by 3 bases, with 6 bases between. Germline lookup yields CDR1 SNHLY and CDR2 FYNNEI. The CDR3 runs 11 residues. Genomic DNA was the PCR template. The TCR beta CDR3 region was amplified using 30 forward and 13 reverse primers. TCRdb reprocessed the multiplex PCR reads with MiXCR, giving one entry per CDR3 protein. The data contain more than 250,000 distinct CDR3 sequences, 47% of them singletons. Sequences were obtained from peripheral blood mononuclear cells (PBMCs). The receptor was derived from a man aged 18 to 30 with type 2 diabetes. The genes are TRBV2 and TRBJ2-5; no clear D gene. This CDR3 reads CASIREETQYF. The CDR3 DNA reads TGTGCCAGCATCAGAGAAGAGACCCAGTACTTC.